What follows are 22 T cell receptor beta chains derived from one specimen sequenced in a study of graft-versus-host responses after intestinal transplantation. The data were produced by immunoSEQ multiplex PCR, yet TCRdb's version contains in-frame clones alone and is incomplete. The sample lists about 36,000 clones; roughly 94% were seen once. Their antigens are not known. Here the sequenced sample was unstimulated CD4+ T cells sorted from spleen or lymph node cells, taken before transplant. Receptors originate from a human donor who was the organ donor for an intestinal transplant.

The J gene is TRBJ2-2, the V gene TRBV7-2; D gene ambiguous. The CDR3 is 13 amino acids. Germline lookup yields CDR1 SGHTA and CDR2 FQGNSA. V lost 8 bases and J lost 0, with 7 bases in between. The CDR3 bases are TGTGCCAGCCGTGGGTCGAACACCGGGGAGCTGTTTTTT. Encoded protein: CASRGSNTGELFF. Supplemented by reference TRBV7-2 and TRBJ2-2, the full variable domain reads GAGVSQSPSNKVTEKGKDVELRCDPISGHTALYWYRQSLGQGLEFLIYFQGNSAPDKSGLPSDRFSAERTGGSVSTLTIQRTQQEDSAVYLCASRGSNTGELFFGEGSRLTVL.

The CDR3 DNA reads as TGTGCCAGCAGTTACTTGACAGGGTACGAGCAGTACTTC. Its translation: CASSYLTGYEQYF. The chain is built from TRBV6-5 and TRBJ2-7; 7 bases are shared with TRBD1. The trim removed 1 base at V and 4 bases at J, leaving 1 base unmatched. CDR1 and CDR2 (germline): MNHEY, SVGAGI. The CDR3 totals 13 residues.

V and J are TRBV5-5 and TRBJ1-6; D is unclear. Germline V gene data show CDR1 as SGHKS and CDR2 as YYEKEE (reference sequence). The CDR3 extends over 15 amino acids. The V end lost 3 bases, the J end lost 4 bases, and 11 bases lay between the germline ends. DNA for the CDR3: TGTGCCAGCAGCTATCCCGTCGGGTATAATTCACCCCTCCACTTT. Its protein is CASSYPVGYNSPLHF.

J is TRBJ2-1 and V is TRBV11-3; 10 positions agree with TRBD2. CDR1 is SGHNT, CDR2 YENEEA, per germline. V shed 2 bases, J shed 7 bases, and the junction held 5 bases outside the gene matches. The length of the CDR3 is 15 residues. CDR3 protein: CASSLQAGGRNEQFF. DNA of the CDR3: TGTGCCAGCAGCTTACAAGCGGGGGGGCGTAATGAGCAGTTCTTC.

V gene TRBV7-2 combines with J gene TRBJ2-1; 7 bases agree with TRBD2. The junction had 4 bases not matched to a gene; V was cut back by 5 bases and J by 3 bases. This CDR3 comprises 14 residues. Germline V gene sequence: CDR1 SGHTA, CDR2 FQGNSA. The CDR3 loop reads CASSESGVYNEQFF. The CDR3 DNA sequence: TGTGCCAGCAGCGAGAGCGGGGTCTACAATGAGCAGTTCTTC.

This sequence joins TRBV7-9 and TRBJ2-7, with a weak D call TRBD2 (7 bases). The CDR3 has 13 amino acids. Germline loops: CDR1 SEHNR, CDR2 FQNEAQ (reference sequence). Deletions cut 5 bases from V and 7 bases from J, with 15 bases between. In DNA, the CDR3 is TGTGCCAGCAGCCAGATACAGGGAGGGGAGCAGTACTTC. It translates to CASSQIQGGEQYF. Variable domain in full (rest from reference TRBV7-9 and TRBJ2-7): DTGVSQNPRHKITKRGQNVTFRCDPISEHNRLYWYRQTLGQGPEFLTYFQNEAQLEKSRLLSDRFSAERPKGSFSTLEIQRTEQGDSAMYLCASSQIQGGEQYFGPGTRLTVT.

The chain combines TRBV7-9 with TRBJ2-2, with TRBD1 as a possible D gene (6 bases). V was clipped by 4 bases and J by 0 bases, with 18 bases between them. CDR1 SEHNR and CDR2 FQNEAQ come from the germline V gene (reference sequence). The CDR3 covers 18 residues. The CDR3 protein is CASSSTLAGTPNTGELFF. CDR3 coding DNA: TGTGCCAGCAGCTCAACCTTGGCCGGGACACCGAACACCGGGGAGCTGTTTTTT. The whole variable domain, filled in from reference TRBV7-9 and TRBJ2-2, reads DTGVSQNPRHKITKRGQNVTFRCDPISEHNRLYWYRQTLGQGPEFLTYFQNEAQLEKSRLLSDRFSAERPKGSFSTLEIQRTEQGDSAMYLCASSSTLAGTPNTGELFFGEGSRLTVL.

This chain joins TRBV28 and TRBJ2-4; D is uncertain. Germline assignment: CDR1 MDHEN and CDR2 SYDVKM. CDR3 size: 15 residues. Trimming took 5 bases from V and 6 from J, leaving 17 bases between them. This CDR3 is CASSPPDLSVNIQYF. The CDR3 bases are TGTGCCAGCAGTCCGCCAGACCTAAGCGTAAACATTCAGTACTTC.

The J gene is TRBJ1-6, the V gene TRBV10-2, with TRBD1 matching 7 bases. The CDR3 is made up of 15 amino acids. J gave up 8 bases and V 6 bases, and 10 bases lay outside the gene matches. Germline assignment: CDR1 WSHSY and CDR2 SAAADI. DNA of the CDR3: TGCGCCAGCAGGCTCCTAGACAGGGAATATTCACCCCTCCACTTT. It encodes CASRLLDREYSPLHF.

The chain is built from TRBV25-1 and TRBJ2-1; 9 nucleotides match TRBD1. Per germline, CDR1 MGHDK and CDR2 SYGVNS. V lost 1 base and J lost 7; bases outside the gene matches: 5. The CDR3 consists of 15 residues. This chain's CDR3 is CASSESVTGGNEQFF. For the CDR3, the DNA is TGTGCCAGCAGTGAATCAGTGACAGGGGGGAATGAGCAGTTCTTC.

To note about this clone: One junction end disagrees with the germline gene, perhaps due to a read error. CDR3 coding DNA: TGTGCTAGCAGCTCATCAGGAGGAGAGACCCAGTACTTC. Protein product: CASSSSGGETQYF. The chain combines TRBV7-7 with TRBJ2-5, with a possible D match to TRBD2 (5 bases). Germline lookup yields CDR1 SSHAT and CDR2 FNYEAQ (reference sequence). This CDR3 spans 13 amino acids.

V gene TRBV19 combines with J gene TRBJ2-7, with unresolved D. V was cut by 3 bases and J by 7 bases, with 13 bases left in between. The CDR3 spans 13 residues. Per germline, CDR1 LNHDA and CDR2 SQIVND (reference sequence). CDR3 amino acids: CASSMNPSREQYF. CDR3 bases: TGTGCCAGTAGTATGAACCCGTCAAGGGAGCAGTACTTC.

The rearrangement uses TRBV12-5 and TRBJ2-2; the D call may be TRBD1 or TRBD2 (5 bases each). V was shortened by 6 bases and J by 5 bases, with 16 bases between the two germline ends. The CDR3 spans 15 residues. Germline CDR1 reads LGHNT; CDR2 reads FRNRAP. The CDR3, as DNA: TGTGCTAGTGGCCACCGGGACGGTGGGACCGGGGAGCTGTTTTTT. This codes for CASGHRDGGTGELFF.

This chain uses TRBV7-2 with TRBJ2-1, with 8 nucleotides matching TRBD1. The CDR3 is made up of 13 amino acids. V trimming: 3 bases; J trimming: 7 bases; junction bases outside the gene matches: 2. Germline CDR1 SGHTA, CDR2 FQGNSA. The CDR3 loop reads CASSFRTGNEQFF. CDR3 coding DNA: TGTGCCAGCAGCTTCCGGACAGGGAATGAGCAGTTCTTC.

V and J are TRBV5-1 and TRBJ2-5, with 13 bases identical to TRBD2. The V gene end was trimmed by 4 bases and the J gene end by 2 bases; junction bases not matched to a gene: 2. The CDR3 loop spans 15 amino acids. Germline V gene lookup returns CDR1 SGHRS and CDR2 YFSETQ. This chain's CDR3 is CASSLTSGGQETQYF. The CDR3 nucleotides are TGCGCCAGCAGCCTGACTAGCGGGGGGCAAGAGACCCAGTACTTC.

This sequence joins TRBV6-1 and TRBJ2-7; D gene uncertain. Deletions cut 8 bases from V and 3 bases from J, with 8 bases between. Germline V gives CDR1 MNHNS, CDR2 SASEGT. This CDR3 has 11 residues. CDR3 coding DNA: TGTGCCAGCGGACGGAGCTACGAGCAGTACTTC. The encoded protein is CASGRSYEQYF.

The chain employs TRBV27 and TRBJ1-1, with 9 bases that match TRBD1. CDR3 size: 16 residues. With V trimmed by 3 bases and J by 4 bases, 9 bases remained unmatched. Germline-derived CDR1 and CDR2 are MNHEY and SMNVEV (reference sequence). Written as DNA, the CDR3 is TGTGCCAGCAGTTTCGACAGGGGGGGGTTGATCACTGAAGCTTTCTTT. Translating gives CASSFDRGGLITEAFF.

V usage is TRBV4-3 and J usage is TRBJ1-3, with 7 bases matching TRBD1. Germline V gene sequence: CDR1 LGHNA, CDR2 YSLEER. The CDR3 has 16 residues. Germline trimming cut 0 bases from V and 2 bases from J; bases unmatched to any gene: 4. The CDR3 reads CASSQDVRGTGNTIYF. In DNA, the CDR3 is TGCGCCAGCAGCCAAGATGTCAGGGGGACTGGAAACACCATATATTTT.

The CDR3 sequence is CASSVVQNTEAFF. The DNA for the CDR3 is TGTGCCAGCAGCGTAGTTCAGAACACTGAAGCTTTCTTT. The chain joins TRBV9 to TRBJ1-1; no reliable D call. The CDR3 contains 13 residues. Germline assignment: CDR1 SGDLS and CDR2 YYNGEE. V was pared by 0 bases and J by 1 base, with 4 bases between.

The genes are TRBV4-1 and TRBJ2-2; D is ambiguous. Trimming shortened V by 0 bases and J by 3 bases, and 5 bases separated the two germline ends. The length of the CDR3 is 14 residues. Germline V gene lookup returns CDR1 MGHRA and CDR2 YSYEKL. The CDR3 DNA sequence: TGCGCCAGCAGCCAAGATCAGGACACCGGGGAGCTGTTTTTT. Its protein product is CASSQDQDTGELFF.

The rearrangement links TRBV27 to TRBJ2-5; no reliable D call. The germline CDR1 and CDR2 sequences are MNHEY and SMNVEV (reference sequence). The CDR3 covers 13 residues. V was cut by 5 bases and J by 7 bases, with 14 bases left in between. CDR3 amino acids: CASSASFTGTQYF. In DNA, the CDR3 is TGTGCCAGCAGTGCATCCTTCACTGGGACCCAGTACTTC.

This clone has just a few counts. V usage is TRBV6-6 and J usage is TRBJ2-5, with D possibly being TRBD1 (6 bases). V shed 5 bases and J shed 1 base, with 8 bases lying between them. This CDR3 region has 13 residues. Per germline, CDR1 MNHNY and CDR2 SVGAGI (reference sequence). Here the CDR3 reads CASSRQAQETQYF. The CDR3, as DNA: TGTGCCAGCAGTCGACAGGCCCAAGAGACCCAGTACTTC.